This T cell receptor (beta chain) was identified during a study of read filtering for tumor transcriptome and immune sequencing. The library was built from 400 ng RNA with molecular barcoded adaptors for alpha/delta and beta/gamma chains. TCRdb passed the reads through MiXCR, listing each CDR3 protein once. The sample carries approximately 93,000 distinct CDR3 sequences, around a fifth recorded once. Germline lookup yields CDR1 LGHNA and CDR2 YNFKEQ. This CDR3 is 15 amino acids long. V lost 0 bases, J lost 1 base, and 9 bases lay in between. This clonotype has at least ten counts. Sequenced sample: a population of CD138-negative cells sorted from bone marrow. The rearrangement uses TRBV4-2 and TRBJ1-1; unclear D gene. The origin of this receptor is a donor aged 40 or over with multiple myeloma. DNA for the CDR3: TGTGCCAGCAGCCAAGACGACCGGGGGAACACTGAAGCTTTCTTT. It is translated as CASSQDDRGNTEAFF.